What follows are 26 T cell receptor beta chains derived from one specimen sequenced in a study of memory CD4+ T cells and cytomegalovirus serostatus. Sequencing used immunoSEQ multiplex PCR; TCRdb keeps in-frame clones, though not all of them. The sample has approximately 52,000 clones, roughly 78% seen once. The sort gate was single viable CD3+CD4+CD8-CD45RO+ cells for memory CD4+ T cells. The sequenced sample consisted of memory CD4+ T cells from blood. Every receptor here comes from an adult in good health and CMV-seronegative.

This chain's CDR3 is CASSLKDRQSSYNSPLHF. CDR3 sequence (DNA): TGTGCCAGCAGCCTAAAAGACAGGCAGAGCTCCTATAATTCACCCCTCCACTTT. The chain carries TRBV7-8 and TRBJ1-6; D might be TRBD1 (6 bases). Trimming removed 5 bases from V and 0 bases from J, with 17 bases in between. Germline values: CDR1 SGHVS, CDR2 FQNEAQ. This CDR3 comprises 18 residues.

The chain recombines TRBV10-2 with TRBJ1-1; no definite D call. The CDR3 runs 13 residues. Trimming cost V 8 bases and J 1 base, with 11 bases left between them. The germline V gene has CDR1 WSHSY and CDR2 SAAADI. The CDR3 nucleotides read TGCGCCAGCGTTGAGCCCCCGAACACTGAAGCTTTCTTT. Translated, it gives CASVEPPNTEAFF.

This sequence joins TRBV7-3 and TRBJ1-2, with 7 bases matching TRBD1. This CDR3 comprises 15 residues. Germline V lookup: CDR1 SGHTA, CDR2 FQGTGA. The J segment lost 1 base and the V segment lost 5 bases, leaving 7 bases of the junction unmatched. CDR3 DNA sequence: TGTGCCAGCAGCCCCCGGGGACAGCTTAACTATGGCTACACCTTC. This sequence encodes CASSPRGQLNYGYTF.

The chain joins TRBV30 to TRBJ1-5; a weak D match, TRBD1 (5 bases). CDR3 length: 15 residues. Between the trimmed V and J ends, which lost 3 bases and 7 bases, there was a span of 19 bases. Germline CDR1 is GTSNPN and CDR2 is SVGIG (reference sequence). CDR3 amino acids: CAWSIPDGWGQPQHF. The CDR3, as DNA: TGTGCCTGGAGCATCCCCGACGGCTGGGGGCAGCCCCAGCATTTT.

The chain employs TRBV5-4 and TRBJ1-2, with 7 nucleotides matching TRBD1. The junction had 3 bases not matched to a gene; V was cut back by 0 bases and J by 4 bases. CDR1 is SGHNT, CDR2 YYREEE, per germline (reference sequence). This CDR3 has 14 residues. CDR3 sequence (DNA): TGTGCCAGCAGCTTGGGGGGACAGCTCTATGGCTACACCTTC. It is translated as CASSLGGQLYGYTF.

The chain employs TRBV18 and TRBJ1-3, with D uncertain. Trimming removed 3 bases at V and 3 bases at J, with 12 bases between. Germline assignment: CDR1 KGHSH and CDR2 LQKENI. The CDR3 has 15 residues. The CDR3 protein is CASSPLRRDGNTIYF. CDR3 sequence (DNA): TGTGCCAGCTCACCCCTTCGGAGGGATGGAAACACCATATATTTT.

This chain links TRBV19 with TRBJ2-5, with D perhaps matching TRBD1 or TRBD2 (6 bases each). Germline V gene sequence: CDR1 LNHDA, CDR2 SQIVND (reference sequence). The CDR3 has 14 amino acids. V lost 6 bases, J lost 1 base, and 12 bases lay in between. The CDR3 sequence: CASSTGTFQETQYF. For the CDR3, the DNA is TGTGCCAGTAGCACAGGGACTTTCCAAGAGACCCAGTACTTC.

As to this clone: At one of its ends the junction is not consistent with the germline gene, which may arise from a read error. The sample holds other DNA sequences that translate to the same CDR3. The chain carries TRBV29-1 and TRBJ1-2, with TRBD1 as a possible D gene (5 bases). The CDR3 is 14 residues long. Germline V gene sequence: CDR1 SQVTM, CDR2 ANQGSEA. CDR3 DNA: TGCAGCGTTGAATTGGGGGGACGCGGCTATGGCTATACCTTC. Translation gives CSVELGGRGYGYTF.

The CDR3 sequence is CASSPQGTPGNTIYF. DNA of the CDR3: TGTGCCAGCAGCCCACAGGGCACGCCTGGAAACACCATATATTTT. V gene TRBV7-3 combines with J gene TRBJ1-3, with D perhaps matching TRBD1 (6 bases). V was pared by 5 bases and J by 2 bases, with 13 bases between. The V gene's germline CDR1 is SGHTA and CDR2 FQGTGA. The CDR3 runs to 15 residues.

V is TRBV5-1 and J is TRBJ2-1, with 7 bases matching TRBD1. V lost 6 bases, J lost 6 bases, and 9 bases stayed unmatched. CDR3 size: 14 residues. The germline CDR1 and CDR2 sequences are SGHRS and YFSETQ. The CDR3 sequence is CASTDTGAGNEQFF. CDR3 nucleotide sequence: TGCGCCAGCACCGATACAGGGGCCGGCAATGAGCAGTTCTTC.

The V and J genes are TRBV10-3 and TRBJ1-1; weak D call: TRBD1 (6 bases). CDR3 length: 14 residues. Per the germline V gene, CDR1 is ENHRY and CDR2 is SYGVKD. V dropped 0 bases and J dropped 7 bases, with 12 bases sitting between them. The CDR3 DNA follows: TGTGCCATCAGTGAGTCTGCAGGGGCGGGTGAAGCTTTCTTT. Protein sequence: CAISESAGAGEAFF.

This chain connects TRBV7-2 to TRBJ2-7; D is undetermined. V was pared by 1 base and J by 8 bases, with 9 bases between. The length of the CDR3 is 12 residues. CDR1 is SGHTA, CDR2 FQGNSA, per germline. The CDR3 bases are TGTGCCAGCAGCTTAGAGCCAGCGCAGCAGTACTTC. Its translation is CASSLEPAQQYF.

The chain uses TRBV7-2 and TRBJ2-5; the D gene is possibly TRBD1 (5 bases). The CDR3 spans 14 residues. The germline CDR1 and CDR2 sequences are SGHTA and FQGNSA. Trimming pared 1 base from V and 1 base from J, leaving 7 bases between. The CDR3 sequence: CASSLGRAQETQYF. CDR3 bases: TGTGCCAGCAGCTTAGGCAGGGCCCAAGAGACCCAGTACTTC.

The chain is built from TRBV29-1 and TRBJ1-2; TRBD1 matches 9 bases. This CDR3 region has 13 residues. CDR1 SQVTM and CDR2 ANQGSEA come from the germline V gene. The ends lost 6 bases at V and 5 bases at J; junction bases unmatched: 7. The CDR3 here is CSVGDRVEYGYTF. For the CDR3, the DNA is TGCAGCGTCGGGGACAGGGTGGAATATGGCTACACCTTC.

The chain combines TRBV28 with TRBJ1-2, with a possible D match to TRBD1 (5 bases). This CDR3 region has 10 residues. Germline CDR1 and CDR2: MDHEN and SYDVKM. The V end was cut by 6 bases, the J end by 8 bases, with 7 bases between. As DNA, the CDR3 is TGTGCCAGCAGGGGGGGAGGCTACACCTTC. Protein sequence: CASRGGGYTF.

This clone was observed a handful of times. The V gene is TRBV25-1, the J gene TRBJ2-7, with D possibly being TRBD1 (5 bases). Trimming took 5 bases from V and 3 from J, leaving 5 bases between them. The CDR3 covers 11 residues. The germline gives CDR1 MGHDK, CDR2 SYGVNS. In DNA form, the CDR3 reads TGTGCCAGCAGTACAGGCTACGAGCAGTACTTC. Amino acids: CASSTGYEQYF.

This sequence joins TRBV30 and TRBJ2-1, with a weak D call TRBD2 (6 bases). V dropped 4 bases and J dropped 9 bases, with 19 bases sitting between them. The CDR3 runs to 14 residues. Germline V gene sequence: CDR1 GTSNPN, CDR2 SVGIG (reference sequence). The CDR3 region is CAWKGHSIGGEQFF. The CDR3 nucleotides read TGTGCCTGGAAGGGCCACTCAATCGGGGGTGAGCAGTTCTTC.

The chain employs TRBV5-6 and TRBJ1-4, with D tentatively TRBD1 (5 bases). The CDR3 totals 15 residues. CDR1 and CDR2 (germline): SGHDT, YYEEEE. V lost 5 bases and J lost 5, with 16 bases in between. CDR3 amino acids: CASSGLGDDNEKLFF. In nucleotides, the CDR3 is TGTGCCAGCAGTGGCCTAGGGGATGACAATGAAAAACTGTTTTTT.

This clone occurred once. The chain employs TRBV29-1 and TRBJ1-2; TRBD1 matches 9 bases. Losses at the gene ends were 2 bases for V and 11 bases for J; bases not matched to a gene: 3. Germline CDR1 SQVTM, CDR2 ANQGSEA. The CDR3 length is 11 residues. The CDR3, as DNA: TGCAGCGTTGAAAAAGGACAGGGGTACACCTTC. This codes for CSVEKGQGYTF.

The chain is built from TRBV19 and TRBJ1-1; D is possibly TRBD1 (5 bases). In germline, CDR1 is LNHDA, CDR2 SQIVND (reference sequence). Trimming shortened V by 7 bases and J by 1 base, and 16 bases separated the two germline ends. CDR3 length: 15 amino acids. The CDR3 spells CASTRVDRPNTEAFF. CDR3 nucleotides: TGTGCCAGTACCCGGGTAGACAGACCGAACACTGAAGCTTTCTTT.

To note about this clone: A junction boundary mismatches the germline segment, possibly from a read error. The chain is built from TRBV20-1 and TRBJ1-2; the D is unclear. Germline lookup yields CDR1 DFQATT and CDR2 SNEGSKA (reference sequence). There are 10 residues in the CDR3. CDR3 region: CSARDSRPPF. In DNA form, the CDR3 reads TGCAGTGCTAGAGATTCCAGGCCACCCTTC.

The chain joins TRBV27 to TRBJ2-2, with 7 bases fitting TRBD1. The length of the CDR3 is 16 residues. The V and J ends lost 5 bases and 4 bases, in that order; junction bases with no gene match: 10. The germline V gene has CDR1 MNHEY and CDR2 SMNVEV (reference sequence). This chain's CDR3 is CASSPHRGSATGELFF. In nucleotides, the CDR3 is TGTGCCAGCAGTCCCCACAGGGGATCGGCCACCGGGGAGCTGTTTTTT.

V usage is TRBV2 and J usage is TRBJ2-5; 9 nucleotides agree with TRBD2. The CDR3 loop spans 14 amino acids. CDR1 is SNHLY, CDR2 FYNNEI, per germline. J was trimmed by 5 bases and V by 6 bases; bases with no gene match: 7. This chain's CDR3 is CASSMGLAGETQYF. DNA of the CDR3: TGTGCCAGCAGCATGGGACTAGCAGGCGAGACCCAGTACTTC.

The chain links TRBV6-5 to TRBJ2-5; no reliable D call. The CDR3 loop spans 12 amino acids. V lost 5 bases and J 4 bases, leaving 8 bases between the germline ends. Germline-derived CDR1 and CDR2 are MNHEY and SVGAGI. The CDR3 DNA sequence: TGTGCCAGCAGTGAAAGAGGAGAGACCCAGTACTTC. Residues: CASSERGETQYF.

The CDR3 nucleotides are TGTGCCAGCAGCAGTCCTGAGGGGATTGAAGCTTTCTTT. Protein: CASSSPEGIEAFF. V gene TRBV5-4 combines with J gene TRBJ1-1; the D gene is possibly TRBD1 (5 bases). CDR3 length equals 13 residues. Germline V gives CDR1 SGHNT, CDR2 YYREEE (reference sequence). V lost 4 bases to trimming and J lost 7 bases, with 14 bases between them.

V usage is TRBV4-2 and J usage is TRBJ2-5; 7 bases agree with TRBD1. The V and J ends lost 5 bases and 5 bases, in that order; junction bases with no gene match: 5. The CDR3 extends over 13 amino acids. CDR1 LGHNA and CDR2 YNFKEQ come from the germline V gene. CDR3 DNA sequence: TGTGCCAGCAGCGTAGGGGGCGCGGAGACCCAGTACTTC. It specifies CASSVGGAETQYF.